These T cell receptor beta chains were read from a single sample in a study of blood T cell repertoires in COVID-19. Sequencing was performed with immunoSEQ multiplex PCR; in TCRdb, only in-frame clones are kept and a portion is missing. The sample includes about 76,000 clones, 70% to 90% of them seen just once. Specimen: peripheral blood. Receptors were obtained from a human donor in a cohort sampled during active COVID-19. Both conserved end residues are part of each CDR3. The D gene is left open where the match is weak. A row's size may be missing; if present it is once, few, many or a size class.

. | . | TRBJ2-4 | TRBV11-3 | TGTGCCAGCAGCTTAGAAGGGACACCTATAGCCAAAAACATTCAGTACTTC | CASSLEGTPIAKNIQYF
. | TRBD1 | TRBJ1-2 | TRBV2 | TGTGCCAGGGGACAGGAGAAAAACTATGGCTACACCTTC | CARGQEKNYGYTF
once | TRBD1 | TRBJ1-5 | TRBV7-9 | TGTGCCAGCAGCCAGACAGGGGGTAGCAATCAGCCCCAGCATTTT | CASSQTGGSNQPQHF
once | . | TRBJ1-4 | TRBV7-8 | TGTGCCAGCAGCTCAAATGTCCTTCGGGGGTATAATGAAAAACTGTTTTTT | CASSSNVLRGYNEKLFF
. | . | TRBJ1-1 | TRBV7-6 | TGTGCCAGCAGCCGCAGGTCCGACACTGAAGCTTTCTTT | CASSRRSDTEAFF
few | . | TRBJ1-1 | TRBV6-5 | TGTGCCAGCAGCCTTTCATACTTGAACACTGAAGCTTTCTTT | CASSLSYLNTEAFF
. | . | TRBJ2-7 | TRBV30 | TGTGCCTGGAGTGGGGGGGATCGGGAGCAGTACTTC | CAWSGGDREQYF
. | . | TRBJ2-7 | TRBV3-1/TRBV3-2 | TGTGCCAGCAGCCAAGGACAGCCCTACGAGCAGTACTTC | CASSQGQPYEQYF
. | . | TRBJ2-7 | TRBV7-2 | TGTGCCAGCAGCTTAGTTGTGATTGCGGGAAAGACCGATCACGAGCAGTACTTC | CASSLVVIAGKTDHEQYF
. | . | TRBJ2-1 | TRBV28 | TGTGCCAGCAGCCTGACTCCTCACAATGAGCAGTTCTTC | CASSLTPHNEQFF
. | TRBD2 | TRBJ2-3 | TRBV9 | TGTGCCAGCAGCGTAACTATCACTAGCGGCACCACAGATACGCAGTATTTT | CASSVTITSGTTDTQYF
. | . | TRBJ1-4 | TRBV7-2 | TGTGCCAGCAGCCGGGGTGAGGGTGAAAAACTGTTTTTT | CASSRGEGEKLFF
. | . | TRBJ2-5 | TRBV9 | TGTGCCAGCAGCGTAAGGGGGTTCCAAGAGACCCAGTACTTC | CASSVRGFQETQYF
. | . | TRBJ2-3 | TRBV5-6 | TGTGCCAGCAGCTTGGTGGAGGGCACAGATACGCAGTATTTT | CASSLVEGTDTQYF
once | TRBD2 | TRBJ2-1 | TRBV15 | TGTGCCACCAGCATTCAGACTAGCGGGAATGAGCAGTTCTTC | CATSIQTSGNEQFF
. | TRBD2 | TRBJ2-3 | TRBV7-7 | TGTGCCAGCAGCCCCGTCGGCGGGAGAACAGATACGCAGTATTTT | CASSPVGGRTDTQYF
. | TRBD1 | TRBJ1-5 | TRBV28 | TGTGCCAGCAGTTCAGGGGGCTATAGCAATCAGCCCCAGCATTTT | CASSSGGYSNQPQHF
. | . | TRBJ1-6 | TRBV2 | TGTGCCAGCAGTGTGGCTGGCGGAAGCAATTCACCCCTCCACTTT | CASSVAGGSNSPLHF
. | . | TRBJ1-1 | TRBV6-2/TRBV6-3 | TGTGCCAGCAGTTACCCGCCCCCCTTGACTAGTATCACTGAAGCTTTCTTT | CASSYPPPLTSITEAFF
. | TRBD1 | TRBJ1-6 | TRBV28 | TGTGCCAGCAGTTTTCATGGACAGGGCTCGCATTCACCCCTCCACTTT | CASSFHGQGSHSPLHF
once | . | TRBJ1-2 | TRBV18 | TGTGCCAGCTCACCAAGACGGGACACCTACTATGGCTACACCTTC | CASSPRRDTYYGYTF
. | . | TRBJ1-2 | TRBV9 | TGTGCCAGCAGCGTAGATGGGGCTGGCTACACCTTC | CASSVDGAGYTF
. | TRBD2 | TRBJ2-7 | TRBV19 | TGTGCCAGTAGTATTGGGCTAGCGGAAAACTACGAGCAGTACTTC | CASSIGLAENYEQYF
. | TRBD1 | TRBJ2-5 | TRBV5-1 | TGCGCCAGCAGCTTTGGCGGGACAGGGGCTGAGACCCAGTACTTC | CASSFGGTGAETQYF
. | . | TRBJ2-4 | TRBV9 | TGTGCCAGCAGCCCGTGGGGGGGCCAGGAAAACATTCAGTACTTC | CASSPWGGQENIQYF
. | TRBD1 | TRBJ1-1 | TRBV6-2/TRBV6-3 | TGTGCCAGCAGCCGAAGGACAGGGGGCAAGAGCACTGAAGCTTTCTTT | CASSRRTGGKSTEAFF
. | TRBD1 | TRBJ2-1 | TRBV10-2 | TGCGCCAGCAGGCAAGACAGGGAAGGGCAGTTCTTC | CASRQDREGQFF
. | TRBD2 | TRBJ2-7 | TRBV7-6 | TGTGCCAGCAGCTTAGCTGGGGTAGCGGGCTCCTACGAGCAGTACTTC | CASSLAGVAGSYEQYF
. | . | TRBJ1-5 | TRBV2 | TGTGCCAGCAGACAGGATTGGAATCAGCCCCAGCATTTT | CASRQDWNQPQHF
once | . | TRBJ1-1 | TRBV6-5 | TGTGCCAGCAGTCTCGGTTTCAACACTGAAGCTTTCTTT | CASSLGFNTEAFF
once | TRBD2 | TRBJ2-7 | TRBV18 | TGTGCCAGCTCACCAGGAGGGAGGGAATACTCCTACGAGCAGTACTTC | CASSPGGREYSYEQYF
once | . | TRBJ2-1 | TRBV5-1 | TGCGCCAGCAGGCTCGGACTTTTTAATGAGCAGTTCTTC | CASRLGLFNEQFF
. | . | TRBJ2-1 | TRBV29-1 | TGCAGCGTTCATCTAAGCGGAGCTTACAATGAGCAGTTCTTC | CSVHLSGAYNEQFF
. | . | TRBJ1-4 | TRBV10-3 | TGTGCCATCAGTGAGTCGTTTATGGGACCCACGGGAGTAAAACTGTTTTTT | CAISESFMGPTGVKLFF
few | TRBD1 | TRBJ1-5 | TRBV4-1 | TGCGCCAGCAGCCCGGGACAGGGGGCCGTAAATCAGCCCCAGCATTTT | CASSPGQGAVNQPQHF
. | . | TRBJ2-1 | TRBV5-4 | TGTGCCAGCAGCTTGGAAGTGACAGAGAGCTACAATGAGCAGTTCTTC | CASSLEVTESYNEQFF
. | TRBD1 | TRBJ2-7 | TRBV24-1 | TGTGCCACCAGTGATACAGGACAGGGACGCTCCTACGAGCAGTACTTC | CATSDTGQGRSYEQYF
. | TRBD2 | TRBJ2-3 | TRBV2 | TGTGCCAGCAGGACCGCCCCTAGCGGGAGTACTTCAGATACGCAGTATTTT | CASRTAPSGSTSDTQYF
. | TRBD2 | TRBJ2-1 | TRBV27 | TGTGCCAGCAGTTCGACTAGCGGAATATACAATGAGCAGTTCTTC | CASSSTSGIYNEQFF
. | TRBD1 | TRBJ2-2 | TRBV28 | TGTGCCATCATGAGGGGGCAACTGAGCACCGGGGAGCTGTTTTTT | CAIMRGQLSTGELFF
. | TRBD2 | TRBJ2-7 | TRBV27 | TGTGCCAGCAGTGTAAGCGGACTAGCGGGATCCGGCTACGAGCAGTACTTC | CASSVSGLAGSGYEQYF
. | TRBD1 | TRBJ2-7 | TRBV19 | TGTGCCAGTAGTATGAGGACAGGGGCTTCCTACGAGCAGTACTTC | CASSMRTGASYEQYF
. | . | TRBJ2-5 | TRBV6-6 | TGTGCCAGCCTTTATAATCTGGGCGAGACCCAGTACTTC | CASLYNLGETQYF